A single TCR beta chain is shown here with its context. The sample originates from a study of OX40 agonist ivuxolimab in advanced cancers. Germline V gene lookup returns CDR1 SGHNT and CDR2 YYREEE (reference sequence). The length of the CDR3 is 14 residues. The V end lost 2 bases, the J end lost 4 bases, and 13 bases lay between the germline ends. The method was immunoSEQ multiplex PCR; TCRdb's version includes in-frame clones alone and lacks a portion of them. Seen here are some 96,000 clones, about 91% observed once, and the top ten hold 0.16%. The source of this sequence is an adult with an advanced solid tumor such as melanoma, head and neck, liver or kidney cancer. The specimen was CD4+ or CD8+ T cells sorted from blood, collected in a trial of the OX40 agonist ivuxolimab. This chain uses TRBV5-4 with TRBJ2-7; D remains unclear. The CDR3 DNA follows: TGTGCCAGCAGCTTCAAAGGGCGAGATTACGAGCAGTACTTC. Amino acid sequence: CASSFKGRDYEQYF.